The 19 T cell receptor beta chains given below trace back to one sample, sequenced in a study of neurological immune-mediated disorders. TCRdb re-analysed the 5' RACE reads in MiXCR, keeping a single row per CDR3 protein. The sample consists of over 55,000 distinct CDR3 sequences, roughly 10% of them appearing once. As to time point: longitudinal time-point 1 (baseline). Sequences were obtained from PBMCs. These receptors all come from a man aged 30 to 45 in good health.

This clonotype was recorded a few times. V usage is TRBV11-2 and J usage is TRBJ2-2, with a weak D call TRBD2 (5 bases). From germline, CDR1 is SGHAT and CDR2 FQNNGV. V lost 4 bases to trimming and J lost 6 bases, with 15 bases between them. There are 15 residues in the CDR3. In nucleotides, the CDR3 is TGTGCCAGCAGCTGGAGGCCAGGTCTGGCCGGGGAGCTGTTTTTT. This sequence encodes CASSWRPGLAGELFF.

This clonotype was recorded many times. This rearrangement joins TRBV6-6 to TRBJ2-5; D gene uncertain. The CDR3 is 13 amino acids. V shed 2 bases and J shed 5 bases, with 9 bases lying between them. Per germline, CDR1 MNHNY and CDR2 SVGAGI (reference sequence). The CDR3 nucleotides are TGTGCCAGCAGTTACATCGAAGTGGAGACCCAGTACTTC. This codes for CASSYIEVETQYF.

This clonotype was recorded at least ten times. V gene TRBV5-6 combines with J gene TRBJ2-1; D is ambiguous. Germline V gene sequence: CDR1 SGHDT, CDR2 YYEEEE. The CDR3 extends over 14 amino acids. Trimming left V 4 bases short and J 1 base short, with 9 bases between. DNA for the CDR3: TGTGCCAGCAGCCCCACTCCGTCCTACAATGAGCAGTTCTTC. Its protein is CASSPTPSYNEQFF.

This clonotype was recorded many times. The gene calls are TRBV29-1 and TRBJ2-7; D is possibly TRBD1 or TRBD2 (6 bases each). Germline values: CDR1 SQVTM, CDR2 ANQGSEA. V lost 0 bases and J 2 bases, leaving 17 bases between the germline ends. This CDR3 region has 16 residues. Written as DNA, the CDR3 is TGCAGCGTTGAAGATAATAGGGGGGTTAAACCCTACGAGCAGTACTTC. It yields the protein CSVEDNRGVKPYEQYF.

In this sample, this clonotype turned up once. The CDR3 spells CSAPQGNGAQYF. Written as DNA, the CDR3 is TGCAGTGCGCCGCAGGGGAATGGGGCCCAGTACTTC. The chain recombines TRBV20-1 with TRBJ2-5; a possible D gene is TRBD1 (6 bases). The germline gives CDR1 DFQATT, CDR2 SNEGSKA (reference sequence). V dropped 6 bases and J dropped 9 bases, with 17 bases sitting between them. The CDR3 has 12 residues.

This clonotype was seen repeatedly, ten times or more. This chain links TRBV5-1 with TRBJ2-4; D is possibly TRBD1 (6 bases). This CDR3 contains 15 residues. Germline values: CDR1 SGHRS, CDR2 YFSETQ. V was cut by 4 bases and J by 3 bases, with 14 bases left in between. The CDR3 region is CASSGGQMGKNIQYF. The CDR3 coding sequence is TGCGCCAGCAGCGGGGGACAAATGGGCAAAAACATTCAGTACTTC.

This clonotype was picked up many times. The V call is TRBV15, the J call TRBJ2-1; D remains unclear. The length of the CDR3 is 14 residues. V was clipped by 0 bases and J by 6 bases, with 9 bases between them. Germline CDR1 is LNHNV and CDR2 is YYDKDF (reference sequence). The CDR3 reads CATSRDPRTNEQFF. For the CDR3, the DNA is TGTGCCACCAGCAGAGATCCGAGAACCAATGAGCAGTTCTTC.

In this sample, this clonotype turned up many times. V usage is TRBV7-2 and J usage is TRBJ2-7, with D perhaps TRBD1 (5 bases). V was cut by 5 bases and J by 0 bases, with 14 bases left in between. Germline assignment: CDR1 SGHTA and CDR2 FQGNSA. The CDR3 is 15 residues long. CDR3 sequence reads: CASSTRQKSSYEQYF. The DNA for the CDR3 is TGTGCCAGCAGCACAAGACAGAAAAGCTCCTACGAGCAGTACTTC. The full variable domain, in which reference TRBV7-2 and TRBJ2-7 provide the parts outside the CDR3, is GAGVSQSPSNKVTEKGKDVELRCDPISGHTALYWYRQSLGQGLEFLIYFQGNSAPDKSGLPSDRFSAERTGGSVSTLTIQRTQQEDSAVYLCASSTRQKSSYEQYFGPGTRLTVT.

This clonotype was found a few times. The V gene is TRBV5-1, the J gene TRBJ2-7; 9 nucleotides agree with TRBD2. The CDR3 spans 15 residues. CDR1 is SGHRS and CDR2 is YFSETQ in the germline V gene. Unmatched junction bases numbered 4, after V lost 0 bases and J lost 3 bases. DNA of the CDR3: TGCGCCAGCAGCTTGGTGGCGGGAGGGGACTACGAGCAGTACTTC. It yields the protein CASSLVAGGDYEQYF.

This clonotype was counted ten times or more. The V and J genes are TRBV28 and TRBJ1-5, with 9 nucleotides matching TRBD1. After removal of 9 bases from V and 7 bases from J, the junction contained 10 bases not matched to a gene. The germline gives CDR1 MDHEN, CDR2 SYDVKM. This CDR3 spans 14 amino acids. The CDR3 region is CASKTGGIEQPQHF. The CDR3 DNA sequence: TGTGCCAGTAAAACAGGGGGCATCGAACAGCCCCAGCATTTT.

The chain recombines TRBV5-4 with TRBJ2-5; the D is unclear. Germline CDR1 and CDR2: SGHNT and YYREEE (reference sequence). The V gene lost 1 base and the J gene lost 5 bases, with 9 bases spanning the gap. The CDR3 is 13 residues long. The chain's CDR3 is CASSLRHMETQYF. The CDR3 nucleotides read TGTGCCAGCAGCTTGAGGCATATGGAGACCCAGTACTTC.

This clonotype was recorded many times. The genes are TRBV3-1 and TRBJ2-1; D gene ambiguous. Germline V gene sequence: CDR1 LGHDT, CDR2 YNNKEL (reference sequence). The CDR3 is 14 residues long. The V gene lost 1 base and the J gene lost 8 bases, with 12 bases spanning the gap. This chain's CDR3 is CASSQAKRADEQFF. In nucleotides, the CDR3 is TGTGCCAGCAGCCAAGCTAAAAGGGCCGATGAGCAGTTCTTC.

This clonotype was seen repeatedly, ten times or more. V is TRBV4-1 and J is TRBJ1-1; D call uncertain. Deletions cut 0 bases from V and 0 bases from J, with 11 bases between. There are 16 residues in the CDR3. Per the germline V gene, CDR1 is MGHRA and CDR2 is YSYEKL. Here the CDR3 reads CASSQEEQLMNTEAFF. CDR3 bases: TGCGCCAGCAGCCAAGAAGAACAGCTCATGAACACTGAAGCTTTCTTT.

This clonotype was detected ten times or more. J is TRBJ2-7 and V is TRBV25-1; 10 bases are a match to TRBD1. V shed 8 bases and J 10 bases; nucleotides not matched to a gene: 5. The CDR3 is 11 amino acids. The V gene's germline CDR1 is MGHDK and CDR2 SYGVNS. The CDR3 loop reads CASQTGGDQYF. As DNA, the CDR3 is TGTGCCAGCCAGACAGGGGGCGACCAGTACTTC.

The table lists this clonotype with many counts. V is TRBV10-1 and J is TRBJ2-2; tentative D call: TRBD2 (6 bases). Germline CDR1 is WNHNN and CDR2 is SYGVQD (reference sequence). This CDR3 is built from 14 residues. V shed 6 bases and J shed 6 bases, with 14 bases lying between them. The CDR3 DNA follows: TGCGCCAGCAGGGAGGGGACGCTCTCCGGGGAGCTGTTTTTT. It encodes CASREGTLSGELFF.

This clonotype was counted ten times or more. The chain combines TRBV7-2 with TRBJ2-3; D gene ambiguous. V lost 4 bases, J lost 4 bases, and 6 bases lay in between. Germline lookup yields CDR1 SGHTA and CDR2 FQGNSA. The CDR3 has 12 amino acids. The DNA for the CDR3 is TGTGCCAGCAGCTCGCCGGCAGATACGCAGTATTTT. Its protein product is CASSSPADTQYF. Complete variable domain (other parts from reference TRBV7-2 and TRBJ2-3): GAGVSQSPSNKVTEKGKDVELRCDPISGHTALYWYRQSLGQGLEFLIYFQGNSAPDKSGLPSDRFSAERTGGSVSTLTIQRTQQEDSAVYLCASSSPADTQYFGPGTRLTVL.

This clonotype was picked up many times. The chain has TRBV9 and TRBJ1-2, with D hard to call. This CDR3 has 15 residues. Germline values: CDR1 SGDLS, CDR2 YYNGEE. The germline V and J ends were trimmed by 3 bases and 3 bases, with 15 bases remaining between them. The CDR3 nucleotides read TGTGCCAGCAGCGCCTCCAGGAGTGCCTACTATGGCTACACCTTC. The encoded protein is CASSASRSAYYGYTF.

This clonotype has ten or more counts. The CDR3 bases are TGTGCCAGCAGTTTAGTCCAGGGGGCCCCCACAGATACGCAGTATTTT. Translating it yields CASSLVQGAPTDTQYF. The rearrangement uses TRBV28 and TRBJ2-3; 8 nucleotides align to TRBD1. Losses at the gene ends were 2 bases for V and 2 bases for J; bases not matched to a gene: 6. The CDR3 is made up of 16 amino acids. Looked up from germline, CDR1 is MDHEN and CDR2 is SYDVKM.

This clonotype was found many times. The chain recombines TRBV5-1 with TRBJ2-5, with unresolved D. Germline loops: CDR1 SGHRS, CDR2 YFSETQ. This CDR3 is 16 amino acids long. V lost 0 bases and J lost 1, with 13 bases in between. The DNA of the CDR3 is TGCGCCAGCAGCTTGGGCATTTACAGAGTCCAAGAGACCCAGTACTTC. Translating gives CASSLGIYRVQETQYF.